A selection of T cell receptor beta chains follows, all from one sample in a study of T-cell reconstitution after alpha-beta-depleted transplantation in children. A single record per CDR3 protein comes from TCRdb applying MiXCR to the PCR reads. Here the sample spans some 840,000 distinct CDR3 sequences, 15% to 20% being singletons. Material: PBMCs, mostly from graft donor cells, obtained 360 days after TCRalphabeta/CD19-depleted stem cell transplant. These receptors all stem from a male patient aged 10-17 years who had a stem cell transplant for acute lymphoblastic leukemia, so the T cells may come from the graft donor. Each CDR3 is given with its conserved first and last residue. D genes are given only for firm matches. The size entry is marked missing in some rows and otherwise reads once, few, many or a size class.

D gene	V gene	J gene	clone size	CDR3 DNA	CDR3 protein
NA	TRBV13	TRBJ2-1	NA	TGTGCCAGCAGCTTATCTCAGGCCGGCGAGCAGTTCTTC	CASSLSQAGEQFF
TRBD1	TRBV28	TRBJ2-1	few	TGTGCCAGCAGTTTCTTTCGGGACAGCCACAATGAGCAGTTCTTC	CASSFFRDSHNEQFF
TRBD2	TRBV20-1	TRBJ2-2	few	TGCAGTGCTAGTCCCTTAGTCGGGACTAGTAATACCGGGGAGCTGTTTTTT	CSASPLVGTSNTGELFF
NA	TRBV4-1	TRBJ2-3	NA	TGCGCCAGCAGCCACATGTGGGGGGGCAAGGATACGCAGTATTTT	CASSHMWGGKDTQYF
TRBD1	TRBV7-6	TRBJ1-6	few	TGTGCCAGCAGCCCTAGACAGGGTCCCTCACCCCTCCACTTT	CASSPRQGPSPLHF
NA	TRBV7-3	TRBJ2-1	NA	TGTGCCAGCAGCTTAAGGGGTCTAAGGGGTACTTCCTACAATGAGCAGTTCTTC	CASSLRGLRGTSYNEQFF
TRBD1	TRBV9	TRBJ1-5	NA	TGTGCCAGCAGCTCCGGGACAGGGGCGGGAAGCGCCAGCAATCAGCCCCAGCATTTT	CASSSGTGAGSASNQPQHF
TRBD1	TRBV12-3/TRBV12-4	TRBJ1-1	NA	TGTGCCAGCAGGGGATCGGGACAGGGCTTGGCTTTCTTT	CASRGSGQGLAFF
NA	TRBV7-9	TRBJ1-2	NA	TGTGCCAGCAGCTTAGGAGGAACGGATGGCTACACCTTC	CASSLGGTDGYTF
NA	TRBV6-5	TRBJ2-7	few	TGTGCCAGCAGCAAAGAGGCCGGGGGTAACTACGAGCAGTACTTC	CASSKEAGGNYEQYF
NA	TRBV4-1	TRBJ2-7	many	TGCGCCAGCAGCCAAGAGATCCGGGACTCGTACGAGCAGTACTTC	CASSQEIRDSYEQYF
NA	TRBV10-2	TRBJ1-5	NA	TGCGCCAGCAGTGGGCACGGAGGGGGATGGCCCCAGCATTTT	CASSGHGGGWPQHF
TRBD2	TRBV20-1	TRBJ2-3	few	TGCAGTGTAAGGGTGGGGACTAGGCACACAGATACGCAGTATTTT	CSVRVGTRHTDTQYF
NA	TRBV10-3	TRBJ1-1	NA	TGTGCCATCAGTGATTCGGGCACTGAAGCTTTCTTT	CAISDSGTEAFF
NA	TRBV12-3/TRBV12-4	TRBJ1-4	NA	TGTGCCAGCAGTTTAGACGCGCGTGTTGGCGCAATCTTTTTT	CASSLDARVGAIFF
TRBD1	TRBV12-3/TRBV12-4	TRBJ1-1	NA	TGTGCCAGCAGAACGGACAGGGGGCCGAACGAAGCTTTCTTT	CASRTDRGPNEAFF
TRBD2	TRBV6-5	TRBJ2-1	NA	TGTGCCAGCAGTTGGCTGAGCGGGAGGGCCGAGGATGAGCAGTTCTTC	CASSWLSGRAEDEQFF
NA	TRBV5-1	TRBJ2-1	NA	TGCGCCAGCAGCTTCTTTAGAAATGAGCAGTTCTTC	CASSFFRNEQFF
NA	TRBV20-1	TRBJ2-7	many	TGCAGTGCTAGGGCCGCCTACGAGCAGTACTTC	CSARAAYEQYF
TRBD2	TRBV3-1	TRBJ2-1	few	TGTGCCAGCAGCCTACTAGCGGGAGTAGAGGATGGGCAGTTCTTC	CASSLLAGVEDGQFF
TRBD2	TRBV29-1	TRBJ2-1	NA	TGCAGCGGTTTCTCGGGACTAGTAAATGAGCAGTTCTTC	CSGFSGLVNEQFF
NA	TRBV3-1	TRBJ2-1	many	TGTGCCAGCAGCCAAGCCGGGGAGAATGAGCAGTTCTTC	CASSQAGENEQFF
NA	TRBV11-3	TRBJ2-1	NA	TGTGCCAGCAGCTTGCCCGCGGCATCCTACAATGAGCAGTTCTTC	CASSLPAASYNEQFF
NA	TRBV28	TRBJ1-5	once	TGTGCCAGCTCCAGGGCAAGAACCCAGCATTTT	CASSRARTQHF
NA	TRBV13	TRBJ1-3	NA	TGTGCCAGCAGCGGGGCGGGGGGGTCGGAAGACACCATATATTTT	CASSGAGGSEDTIYF
NA	TRBV5-1	TRBJ1-1	few	TGCGCCAGCAGCTTGGACAGGGAAGGGAGAGAAGCTTTCTTT	CASSLDREGREAFF
TRBD2	TRBV18	TRBJ2-3	NA	TGTGCCAGCTCACCGGGACTAGCGCCCCCAGATACGCAGTATTTT	CASSPGLAPPDTQYF
NA	TRBV12-3/TRBV12-4	TRBJ1-5	NA	TGTGCCAGCAGTTTGGCCCTTAGAGGGCCCGGGGGACCCCAGCATTTT	CASSLALRGPGGPQHF
NA	TRBV25-1	TRBJ2-5	few	TGTGCCAGCAGTGAATCTGGGTTCACCGAAACAGGGTGGGGGGGAGAGACCCAGTACTTC	CASSESGFTETGWGGETQYF
NA	TRBV12-3/TRBV12-4	TRBJ1-6	few	TGTGCCAGCAGTCTCTCCATCGTGGGCAGGGGCCAGCCACCCCTCCACTTT	CASSLSIVGRGQPPLHF
NA	TRBV5-1	TRBJ2-5	many	TGCGCCAGCAGCTTGGATAGGGCCCCCTTCCAAGAGACCCAGTACTTC	CASSLDRAPFQETQYF
NA	TRBV10-2	TRBJ1-1	NA	TGCGCCAGCAGCGCATGGGACATCCACACTGAAGCTTTCTTT	CASSAWDIHTEAFF
TRBD2	TRBV11-2	TRBJ2-2	NA	TGTGCCAGCAGCTTAGAGGTCCCGGGACTAGTCACCGGGGAGCTGTTTTTT	CASSLEVPGLVTGELFF
NA	TRBV5-6	TRBJ1-2	NA	TGTGCCCCAAGGCCAAGGCTCGGTGGCTACACCTTC	CAPRPRLGGYTF
TRBD2	TRBV4-1	TRBJ2-2	NA	TGCGCCAGCAGCCAGCCCGTGGGACTAGCGGGAGGGGTGGCCGGGGAGCTGTTTTTT	CASSQPVGLAGGVAGELFF
NA	TRBV20-1	TRBJ1-5	NA	TGCAGTGCTAGAACATACGAACGGCGGCCCCAGCATTTT	CSARTYERRPQHF
TRBD2	TRBV14	TRBJ2-7	many	TGTGCCAGCAGCCGCCTAGCGGGAGTAACCTACGAGCAGTACTTC	CASSRLAGVTYEQYF
NA	TRBV5-4	TRBJ1-2	few	TGTGCCAGCGGCAATCATAACGGAGCTAACTATGGCTACACCTTC	CASGNHNGANYGYTF
NA	TRBV6-5	TRBJ2-3	many	TGTGCCAGCAGTTACGCGGTCTACGGAGGGCAGTATTTT	CASSYAVYGGQYF
NA	TRBV27	TRBJ1-5	few	TGTGCCAGCAGTTCGGGGGGGGTAGGGCAGCCCCAGCATTTT	CASSSGGVGQPQHF
NA	TRBV7-9	TRBJ2-1	few	TGTGCCAGCAGCCTACTAGCCCATGAGCAGTTCTTC	CASSLLAHEQFF
TRBD1	TRBV29-1	TRBJ2-3	many	TGCAGCGTGGGTAGGATGACAGGGGGCAGAACAGATACGCAGTATTTT	CSVGRMTGGRTDTQYF
NA	TRBV29-1	TRBJ2-3	NA	TGCAGCGTTGAATCACCCGAGGATACGCAGTATTTT	CSVESPEDTQYF
NA	TRBV6-2/TRBV6-3	TRBJ2-7	NA	TGTGCCAGCAGTCACGCCTGGGAGCGGTACTTC	CASSHAWERYF
TRBD2	TRBV12-3/TRBV12-4	TRBJ2-7	many	TGTGCCAGCAGCTTTGGGACTAGCGGCTACGAGCAGTACTTC	CASSFGTSGYEQYF